This TCR beta chain was recovered during a study of Tregs in tolerant kidney transplant recipients. Study information: Related graft donors supplied nonmyeloablative bone marrow transplants, and mixed chimerism was transient.

A remark on this clone: Its antigen remains unidentified. The read ends 3 residues before the CDR3 terminus; that terminus is restored from the germline J gene.

Regarding the study as a whole: Expanding Tregs on activated donor B cells appeared to best identify donor-specific TCRbeta clones. Some patients' samples used different primers over time, so nucleotide sequences weren't comparable.

Clones were sequenced by immunoSEQ multiplex PCR, and TCRdb holds only the in-frame ones, with some missing. The sample data list about 48,000 clones. V shed 4 bases and J shed 2 bases, with 11 bases lying between them. The CDR3 covers 15 residues. CDR1 SGHDN and CDR2 FVKESK come from the germline V gene. The material was CD4+ T cells from blood, obtained before the transplant. The receptor was isolated from a human donor who received a combined kidney and bone marrow transplant. The chain uses TRBV14 and TRBJ2-2; D not resolved. The DNA read from the CDR3 is TGTGCCAGCAGCCCCTGGGCAGCAAACACCGGGGAG. This translates into CASSPWAANTGE. The full-length CDR3 reads as CASSPWAANTGELFF.